This T cell receptor (beta chain) was sequenced in a study of patients and donors after allogeneic stem cell transplantation (dated by TCRdb to the early 2020s). This clonotype came up a few times. What antigen it recognizes has not been identified. No much larger clonotype is one base removed from it; base qualities were not supplied. Receptor libraries were prepared by RT-PCR. The run used a NextSeq 550. TCRdb reanalyzed the raw reads on its own, using fastp at Q25 for trimming and MiXCR for clone calling, and kept in-frame beta chains. Records with the same CDR3 protein are collapsed into one entry carrying the most frequent genes and DNA. Here the sample has about a million distinct CDR3 sequences; 18% occur a single time. The ten largest clones represent 5.5% to 6.5% of the sample. The CDR3 holds 11 amino acids from the cysteine to the phenylalanine. The read is trimmed to its CDR3 DNA, 33 bases read in frame from base 1. CDR1 and CDR2 are read off the germline V gene as SNHLY and FYNNEI. Trimming removed 0 bases from V and 8 bases from J, leaving 4 bases between the germline ends.

Sequenced input: blood, either unsorted or a sorted T cell fraction (not recorded which). The chain was built from TRBV2 and TRBJ1-2; too little of a D gene remains to name it. The clonotype was recovered from a human donor who was either an allogeneic HSCT recipient or a stem cell or donor lymphocyte infusion donor (not recorded which). It is not recorded whose cells these are; they may come from a transplant donor. The nucleotide sequence reads as follows: TGTGCCAGCAGTGAAGCGTACGGCTACACCTTC. Its coded protein is CASSEAYGYTF.